This T cell receptor beta chain is from a study of OX40 agonist ivuxolimab in advanced cancers. Study-wide background: Aged about 20 to 85 with a mean of 60 years, they were approximately 80% male. Having had anti-PD-1, anti-PD-L1 or anti-CTLA-4 therapy before was allowed, and roughly 39% had some. General study results and limits: Some patients who did not respond also had low normalized T-cell clonal expansion.

To note about this clone: The antigen is undetermined.

Systemic immunosuppression or a history of autoimmune disease excluded patients. Clones were read by immunoSEQ multiplex PCR, and TCRdb kept only the in-frame ones, dropping some. Of about 99,000 clones detected, around 94% appear once; the ten largest clones hold roughly 0.17%. This TCR derives from an adult with an advanced solid tumor such as melanoma, head and neck, liver or kidney cancer. The sample here was CD4+ or CD8+ T cells sorted from blood, taken in a trial of the OX40 agonist ivuxolimab.

CDR3 protein: CASSLLQGPQNIQYF. DNA for the CDR3: TGTGCCAGCAGCCTCCTTCAGGGACCTCAAAACATTCAGTACTTC. This rearrangement joins TRBV11-2 to TRBJ2-4, with D possibly called TRBD1 or TRBD2 (5 bases each). This CDR3 is built from 15 residues. Germline lookup yields CDR1 SGHAT and CDR2 FQNNGV. V lost 5 bases, J lost 5 bases, and 16 bases lay in between. Filled out from reference TRBV11-2 and TRBJ2-4, the complete variable domain reads EAGVAQSPRYKIIEKRQSVAFWCNPISGHATLYWYQQILGQGPKLLIQFQNNGVVDDSQLPKDRFSAERLKGVDSTLKIQPAKLEDSAVYLCASSLLQGPQNIQYFGAGTRLSVL.